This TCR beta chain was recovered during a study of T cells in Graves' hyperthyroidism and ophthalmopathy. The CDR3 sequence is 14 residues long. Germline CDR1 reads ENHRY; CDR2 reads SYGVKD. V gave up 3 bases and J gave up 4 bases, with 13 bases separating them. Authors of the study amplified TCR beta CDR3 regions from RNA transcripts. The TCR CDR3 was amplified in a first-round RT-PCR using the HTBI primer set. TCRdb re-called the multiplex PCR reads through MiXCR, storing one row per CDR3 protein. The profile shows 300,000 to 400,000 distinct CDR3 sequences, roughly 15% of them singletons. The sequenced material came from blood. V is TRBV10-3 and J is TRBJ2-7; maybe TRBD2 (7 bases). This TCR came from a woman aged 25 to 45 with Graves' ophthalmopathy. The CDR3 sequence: CAISDGGASYEQYF. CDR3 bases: TGTGCCATCAGTGATGGGGGGGCGTCGTACGAGCAGTACTTC.